This TCR beta chain stems from a study of OX40 agonist ivuxolimab in advanced cancers. V lost 6 bases and J lost 0, with 9 bases in between. Germline V CDR1 and CDR2: MNHEY, SVGAGI. The CDR3 loop spans 15 amino acids. The study, taken as a whole, reports: Clonal expansion from baseline to week 6 occurred in both CD4+ and CD8+ T cells.

Sequencing was performed with immunoSEQ multiplex PCR; in TCRdb, only in-frame clones are kept and a portion is missing. Of about 43,000 clones in the sample, around three quarters were seen once. As regards this clone: Its antigen is undetermined.

The TCR sequence derives from an adult with an advanced solid tumor such as melanoma, head and neck, liver or kidney cancer. The sequences come from CD4+ or CD8+ T cells sorted from blood, collected in a trial of the OX40 agonist ivuxolimab. The V call is TRBV6-5, the J call TRBJ1-6, with no clear D. The CDR3 loop is CASRSTSSYNSPLHF. The CDR3 DNA sequence: TGTGCCAGCAGGTCAACGAGCTCCTATAATTCACCCCTCCACTTT.